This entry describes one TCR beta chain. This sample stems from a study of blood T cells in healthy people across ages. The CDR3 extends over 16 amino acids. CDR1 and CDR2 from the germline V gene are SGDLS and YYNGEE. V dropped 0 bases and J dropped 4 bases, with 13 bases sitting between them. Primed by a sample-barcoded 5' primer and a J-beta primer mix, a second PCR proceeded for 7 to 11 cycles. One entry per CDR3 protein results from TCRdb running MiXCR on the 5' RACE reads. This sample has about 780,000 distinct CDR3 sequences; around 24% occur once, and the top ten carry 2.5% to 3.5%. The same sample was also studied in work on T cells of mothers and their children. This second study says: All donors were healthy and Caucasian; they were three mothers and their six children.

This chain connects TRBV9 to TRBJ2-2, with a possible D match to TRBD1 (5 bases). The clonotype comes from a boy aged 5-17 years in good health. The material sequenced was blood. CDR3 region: CASSVGSTVGTGELFF. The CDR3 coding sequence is TGTGCCAGCAGCGTAGGATCGACAGTGGGCACCGGGGAGCTGTTTTTT.